Presented here are 27 T cell receptor beta chains from one specimen sequenced in a study of neurological immune-mediated disorders. Each CDR3 protein gets one entry after TCRdb re-called the 5' RACE reads with MiXCR. The data contain under 40,000 distinct CDR3 sequences, less than 8.5% of them seen just once; the ten biggest clones take up roughly 4.3%. Sequenced: PBMCs. These receptors all stem from a woman between 35 and 50 years old in good health.

The chain recombines TRBV4-1 with TRBJ1-4; 7 bases align to TRBD1. V was clipped by 5 bases and J by 5 bases; unmatched bases: 11. CDR3 length equals 16 residues. The V gene's germline CDR1 is MGHRA and CDR2 YSYEKL. The CDR3 coding sequence is TGCGCCAGCAGCGAGGGGGCGCGGCCTCCCAATGAAAAACTGTTTTTT. It is translated as CASSEGARPPNEKLFF.

At least ten counts were recorded for this clonotype. This chain joins TRBV5-1 and TRBJ1-5, with D tentatively TRBD1 (6 bases). The germline V and J ends were trimmed by 0 bases and 7 bases, with 11 bases remaining between them. Germline V lookup: CDR1 SGHRS, CDR2 YFSETQ. This CDR3 is 14 amino acids long. The CDR3 coding sequence is TGCGCCAGCAGCTTGGCAGGGGACGGACAGCCCCAGCATTTT. Protein product: CASSLAGDGQPQHF.

The sample holds a few counts of this clonotype. This rearrangement joins TRBV28 to TRBJ2-7, with D uncertain. V was shortened by 5 bases and J by 0 bases, with 11 bases between the two germline ends. Germline lookup yields CDR1 MDHEN and CDR2 SYDVKM. This CDR3 spans 14 amino acids. CDR3 in DNA: TGTGCCAGCAGTCCTCTGACAAGCTCCTACGAGCAGTACTTC. It specifies CASSPLTSSYEQYF.

This clonotype was counted at least ten times. The chain links TRBV6-1 to TRBJ2-3; no clear D. The germline V gene encodes CDR1 MNHNS and CDR2 SASEGT. The V end lost 0 bases, the J end lost 0 bases, and 10 bases lay between the germline ends. The CDR3 length is 16 residues. CDR3 DNA: TGTGCCAGCAGTGAAGCCTACGGACCTAGCACAGATACGCAGTATTTT. Its translation is CASSEAYGPSTDTQYF.

This clonotype was picked up many times. V and J are TRBV4-3 and TRBJ2-3; the D gene is possibly TRBD2 (5 bases). CDR1 LGHNA and CDR2 YSLEER come from the germline V gene. Deletions cut 4 bases from V and 5 bases from J, with 16 bases between. The CDR3 covers 15 residues. CDR3: CASSPGLTWRDTQYF. In DNA, the CDR3 is TGCGCCAGCAGCCCCGGACTTACGTGGAGAGATACGCAGTATTTT.

This clonotype has a count of ten or more. The rearrangement uses TRBV7-8 and TRBJ1-5; the match to TRBD1 covers 9 bases. The ends lost 4 bases at V and 6 bases at J; junction bases unmatched: 10. This CDR3 contains 16 residues. Germline lookup yields CDR1 SGHVS and CDR2 FQNEAQ. The CDR3 nucleotides are TGTGCCAGCAGCTCTGCCGGGACAGGGTCCGCTCAGCCCCAGCATTTT. Translated: CASSSAGTGSAQPQHF.

The chain links TRBV28 to TRBJ2-1; 8 nucleotides align to TRBD1. The trim removed 5 bases at V and 12 bases at J, leaving 6 bases unmatched. Germline V gene lookup returns CDR1 MDHEN and CDR2 SYDVKM. The CDR3 is 12 amino acids. The CDR3: CASSPRDRGQFF. The CDR3 coding sequence is TGTGCCAGCAGTCCCCGTGACAGGGGGCAGTTCTTC.

This clonotype was recorded many times. J is TRBJ1-1 and V is TRBV12-5; D may be TRBD1 (6 bases). Trimming took off 6 bases at V and 6 bases at J, with 29 bases between the two ends. CDR1 is LGHNT, CDR2 FRNRAP, per germline. This CDR3 is 18 amino acids long. The CDR3 reads CASGDPPPAQGLKAEAFF. CDR3 sequence (DNA): TGTGCTAGTGGCGACCCCCCTCCCGCCCAGGGGTTAAAGGCTGAAGCTTTCTTT.

This clonotype has at least ten counts. The chain links TRBV20-1 to TRBJ1-1; D is unclear. The V gene lost 6 bases and the J gene lost 5 bases, with 19 bases spanning the gap. Germline V gene data show CDR1 as DFQATT and CDR2 as SNEGSKA (reference sequence). The CDR3 extends over 14 amino acids. The CDR3 region has the DNA TGCAGTGCCTCCAATAGAAGGGATGGTACTGAAGCTTTCTTT. Its translation: CSASNRRDGTEAFF.

At least ten counts were recorded for this clonotype. The chain links TRBV6-6 to TRBJ1-6, with D tentatively TRBD1 (6 bases). Looked up from germline, CDR1 is MNHNY and CDR2 is SVGAGI (reference sequence). CDR3 length equals 16 residues. V was trimmed by 0 bases and J by 9 bases, leaving 15 bases between them. CDR3 region: CASSYSAGPGASPLHF. DNA of the CDR3: TGTGCCAGCAGTTACTCGGCAGGGCCGGGGGCTTCACCCCTCCACTTT.

In its sample, this clonotype was seen many times. The chain links TRBV5-1 to TRBJ1-6; 8 positions match TRBD1. V dropped 5 bases and J dropped 10; count of bases not matched to a gene: 8. Germline assignment: CDR1 SGHRS and CDR2 YFSETQ. This CDR3 is built from 14 residues. CDR3 loop: CASRLQGVGSPLHF. The CDR3 DNA reads as TGCGCCAGCAGGTTACAGGGGGTAGGATCACCCCTCCACTTT.

This clonotype was counted ten times or more. DNA for the CDR3: TGTGCCAGTAGTATTGTTTTGACAGGAGAGACCCAGTACTTC. This sequence encodes CASSIVLTGETQYF. The V gene is TRBV19, the J gene TRBJ2-5, with a tentative D call TRBD1 (6 bases). Germline V gives CDR1 LNHDA, CDR2 SQIVND (reference sequence). This CDR3 spans 14 amino acids. V lost 3 bases and J lost 4, with 12 bases in between.

This clonotype came up many times. The V call is TRBV19, the J call TRBJ1-1; no definite D call. The CDR3 consists of 13 residues. The germline CDR1 and CDR2 sequences are LNHDA and SQIVND (reference sequence). V was cut by 6 bases and J by 1 base, with 9 bases left in between. This chain's CDR3 is CASSLTSNTEAFF. The CDR3 region has the DNA TGTGCCAGTAGCTTAACTTCGAACACTGAAGCTTTCTTT.

This clonotype was recorded at least ten times. V gene TRBV12-3 or TRBV12-4 combines with J gene TRBJ2-5; 9 bases match TRBD2. V lost 3 bases, J lost 5 bases, and 4 bases stayed unmatched. CDR3 length: 14 amino acids. The CDR3 bases are TGTGCCAGCAGTTTCGGGACTAGCTGGGAGACCCAGTACTTC. Protein: CASSFGTSWETQYF.

This clonotype has ten or more counts. The chain employs TRBV7-9 and TRBJ1-1, with D possibly TRBD1 on 5 matching bases. The CDR3 consists of 13 residues. V was shortened by 2 bases and J by 4 bases, with 8 bases between the two germline ends. CDR1 and CDR2 from the germline V gene are SEHNR and FQNEAQ (reference sequence). CDR3 in DNA: TGTGCCAGCAGCTTACTTGGGGGCACTGAAGCTTTCTTT. Translated, it gives CASSLLGGTEAFF.

This clonotype showed up many times. The chain links TRBV7-9 to TRBJ2-2; D gene ambiguous. Germline lookup yields CDR1 SEHNR and CDR2 FQNEAQ (reference sequence). The CDR3 length is 12 residues. V was trimmed by 3 bases and J by 7 bases, leaving 6 bases between them. CDR3 DNA sequence: TGTGCCAGCAGCTTCGGAAGCGGGGAGCTGTTTTTT. As protein: CASSFGSGELFF.

There are many counts of this clonotype. The V and J genes are TRBV7-8 and TRBJ2-1, with TRBD2 matching over 7 bases. Per the germline V gene, CDR1 is SGHVS and CDR2 is FQNEAQ. Trimming cost V 4 bases and J 3 bases; bases outside gene matches: 9. There are 16 residues in the CDR3. CDR3 in amino acids: CASSSPVGGVYNEQFF. The CDR3 region has the DNA TGTGCCAGCAGCTCCCCCGTTGGGGGGGTCTACAATGAGCAGTTCTTC. Together with reference TRBV7-8 and TRBJ2-1, the CDR3 gives the full variable domain: GAGVSQSPRYKVAKRGQDVALRCDPISGHVSLFWYQQALGQGPEFLTYFQNEAQLDKSGLPSDRFFAERPEGSVSTLKIQRTQQEDSAVYLCASSSPVGGVYNEQFFGPGTRLTVL.

This clonotype appeared many times. The chain is built from TRBV15 and TRBJ1-1; no clear D gene. V lost 6 bases and J 1 base, leaving 12 bases between the germline ends. The germline CDR1 and CDR2 sequences are LNHNV and YYDKDF (reference sequence). CDR3 length equals 14 residues. In DNA form, the CDR3 reads TGTGCCACCAGTAGGCCGTCCCAGAACACTGAAGCTTTCTTT. It is translated as CATSRPSQNTEAFF.

This clonotype came up many times. V is TRBV20-1 and J is TRBJ1-2; D perhaps matches TRBD1 (6 bases). Germline-derived CDR1 and CDR2 are DFQATT and SNEGSKA (reference sequence). The CDR3 totals 12 residues. The V gene lost 6 bases and the J gene lost 4 bases, with 12 bases spanning the gap. CDR3 protein: CSATSGAYGYTF. In DNA, the CDR3 is TGCAGTGCAACGTCAGGGGCCTATGGCTACACCTTC.

This clonotype was seen only a few times. The chain employs TRBV20-1 and TRBJ2-7; maybe TRBD2 (6 bases). Trimming pared 3 bases from V and 1 base from J, leaving 10 bases between. Germline V CDR1 and CDR2: DFQATT, SNEGSKA (reference sequence). CDR3 length equals 13 residues. This CDR3 reads CSASHGTSYEQYF. The CDR3 DNA follows: TGCAGTGCTAGTCACGGGACTTCCTACGAGCAGTACTTC.

In this sample, this clonotype turned up many times. This sequence joins TRBV4-1 and TRBJ2-1, with D hard to call. The length of the CDR3 is 15 residues. V shed 5 bases and J shed 2 bases, with 13 bases lying between them. Germline CDR1 reads MGHRA; CDR2 reads YSYEKL. This CDR3 is CASSWYGWAYNEQFF. The DNA of the CDR3 is TGCGCCAGCAGCTGGTACGGGTGGGCCTACAATGAGCAGTTCTTC.

In its sample, this clonotype was seen many times. CDR3 sequence reads: CASGPGARANTQYF. DNA of the CDR3: TGTGCCAGCGGGCCAGGGGCTCGCGCAAATACGCAGTATTTT. The genes are TRBV28 and TRBJ2-3; tentative D call: TRBD1 (6 bases). This CDR3 has 14 amino acids. Germline V gene sequence: CDR1 MDHEN, CDR2 SYDVKM. V lost 8 bases to trimming and J lost 7 bases, with 19 bases between them.

This clonotype was counted many times. This chain uses TRBV5-1 with TRBJ2-5, with D unresolved. Trimming stripped 0 bases from V and 1 base from J, with 4 bases between. Germline V lookup: CDR1 SGHRS, CDR2 YFSETQ. The CDR3 has 13 amino acids. This CDR3 is CASSLGSQETQYF. The CDR3 coding sequence is TGCGCCAGCAGCTTGGGCAGCCAAGAGACCCAGTACTTC.

This clonotype was seen many times. The J gene is TRBJ1-6, the V gene TRBV7-9; D gene unclear. The V gene's germline CDR1 is SEHNR and CDR2 FQNEAQ (reference sequence). V was trimmed by 2 bases and J by 5 bases, leaving 13 bases between them. CDR3 size: 16 residues. Here the CDR3 DNA reads TGTGCCAGCAGCTTAAGAGGGATGGAAAATAATTCACCCCTCCACTTT. Amino acid sequence: CASSLRGMENNSPLHF.

This clonotype was counted many times. This sequence joins TRBV20-1 and TRBJ2-1; maybe TRBD1 (6 bases). The CDR3 is 12 residues long. Germline loops: CDR1 DFQATT, CDR2 SNEGSKA (reference sequence). Trimming shortened V by 5 bases and J by 6 bases, and 11 bases separated the two germline ends. CDR3: CSAGQGGNEQFF. DNA of the CDR3: TGCAGTGCTGGACAAGGGGGCAATGAGCAGTTCTTC.

This clonotype was observed at least ten times. This chain connects TRBV6-1 to TRBJ1-1; TRBD1 is a possible D gene (6 bases). Germline values: CDR1 MNHNS, CDR2 SASEGT. Trimming took 8 bases from V and 7 from J, leaving 23 bases between them. There are 15 residues in the CDR3. In nucleotides, the CDR3 is TGTGCCAGCGGGGAAGACAGGAAGATCGAGAGTGAAGCTTTCTTT. This encodes CASGEDRKIESEAFF.

This clonotype was recorded at least ten times. V and J are TRBV3-1 and TRBJ2-6; 8 bases match TRBD2. Germline V gene sequence: CDR1 LGHDT, CDR2 YNNKEL (reference sequence). The CDR3 sequence is 17 residues long. With 0 bases clipped from V and 0 bases from J, the junction kept 1 base outside the gene matches. The CDR3, as DNA: TGTGCCAGCAGCCAAGATACTAGCGGCTCTGGGGCCAACGTCCTGACTTTC. This encodes CASSQDTSGSGANVLTF.